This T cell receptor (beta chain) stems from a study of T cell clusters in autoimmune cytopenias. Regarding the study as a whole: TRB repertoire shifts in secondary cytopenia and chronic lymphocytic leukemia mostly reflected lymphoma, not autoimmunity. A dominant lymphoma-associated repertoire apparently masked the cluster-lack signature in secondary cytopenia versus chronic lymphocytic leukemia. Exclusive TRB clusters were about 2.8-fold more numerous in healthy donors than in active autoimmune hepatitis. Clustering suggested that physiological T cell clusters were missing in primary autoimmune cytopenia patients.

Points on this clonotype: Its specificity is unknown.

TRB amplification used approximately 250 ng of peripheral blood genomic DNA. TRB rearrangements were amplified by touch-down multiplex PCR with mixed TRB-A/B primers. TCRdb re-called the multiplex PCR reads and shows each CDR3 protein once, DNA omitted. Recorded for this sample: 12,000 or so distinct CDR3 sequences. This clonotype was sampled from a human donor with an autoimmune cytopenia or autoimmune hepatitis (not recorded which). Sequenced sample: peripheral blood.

CDR3 amino acids: CASGTSYNEQFF. The rearrangement joins TRBV11-3 to TRBJ2-1; with no DNA, the TCRdb D assignment of TRBD2 cannot be verified. CDR3 size: 12 residues. CDR1 SGHNT and CDR2 YENEEA come from the germline V gene.